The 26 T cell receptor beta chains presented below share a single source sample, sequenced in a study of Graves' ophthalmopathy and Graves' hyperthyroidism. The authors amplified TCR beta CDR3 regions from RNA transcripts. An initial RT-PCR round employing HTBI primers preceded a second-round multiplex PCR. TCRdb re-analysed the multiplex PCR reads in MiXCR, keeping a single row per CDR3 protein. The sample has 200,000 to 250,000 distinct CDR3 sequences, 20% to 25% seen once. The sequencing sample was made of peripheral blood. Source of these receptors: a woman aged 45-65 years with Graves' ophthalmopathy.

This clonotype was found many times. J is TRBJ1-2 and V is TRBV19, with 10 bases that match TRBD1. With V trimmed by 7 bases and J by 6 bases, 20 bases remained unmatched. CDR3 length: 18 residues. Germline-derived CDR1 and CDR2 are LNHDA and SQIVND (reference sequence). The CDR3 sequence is CASTPTGGEGTIVNGYTF. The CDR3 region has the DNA TGTGCCAGTACCCCGACAGGGGGCGAAGGCACTATAGTGAATGGCTACACCTTC.

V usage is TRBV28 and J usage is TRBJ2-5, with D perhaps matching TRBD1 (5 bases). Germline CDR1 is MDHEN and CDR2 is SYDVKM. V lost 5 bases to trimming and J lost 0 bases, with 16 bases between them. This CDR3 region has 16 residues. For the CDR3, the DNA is TGTGCCAGCAGTACCTACCGACAGTCGTACCAAGAGACCCAGTACTTC. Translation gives CASSTYRQSYQETQYF.

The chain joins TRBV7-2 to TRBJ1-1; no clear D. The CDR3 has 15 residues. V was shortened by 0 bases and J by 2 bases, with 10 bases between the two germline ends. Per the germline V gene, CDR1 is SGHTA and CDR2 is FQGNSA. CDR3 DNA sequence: TGTGCCAGCAGCTTAGCGCGGGGAATAAACACTGAAGCTTTCTTT. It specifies CASSLARGINTEAFF. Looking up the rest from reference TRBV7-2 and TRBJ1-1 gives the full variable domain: GAGVSQSPSNKVTEKGKDVELRCDPISGHTALYWYRQSLGQGLEFLIYFQGNSAPDKSGLPSDRFSAERTGGSVSTLTIQRTQQEDSAVYLCASSLARGINTEAFFGQGTRLTVV.

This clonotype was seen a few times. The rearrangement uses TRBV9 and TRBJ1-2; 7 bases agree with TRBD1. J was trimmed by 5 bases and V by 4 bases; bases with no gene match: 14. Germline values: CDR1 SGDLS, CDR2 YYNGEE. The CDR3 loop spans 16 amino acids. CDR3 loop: CASSSPSTGSRYGYTF. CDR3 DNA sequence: TGTGCCAGCAGCTCCCCATCGACAGGGTCTCGGTATGGCTACACCTTC. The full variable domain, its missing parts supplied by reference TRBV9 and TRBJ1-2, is DSGVTQTPKHLITATGQRVTLRCSPRSGDLSVYWYQQSLDQGLQFLIQYYNGEERAKGNILERFSAQQFPDLHSELNLSSLELGDSALYFCASSSPSTGSRYGYTFGSGTRLTVV.

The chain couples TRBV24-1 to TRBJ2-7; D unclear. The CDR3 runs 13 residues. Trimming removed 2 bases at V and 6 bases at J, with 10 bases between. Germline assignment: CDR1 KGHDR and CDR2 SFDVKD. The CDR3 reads CATSDYAGAEQYF. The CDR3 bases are TGTGCCACCAGTGATTACGCAGGAGCCGAGCAGTACTTC.

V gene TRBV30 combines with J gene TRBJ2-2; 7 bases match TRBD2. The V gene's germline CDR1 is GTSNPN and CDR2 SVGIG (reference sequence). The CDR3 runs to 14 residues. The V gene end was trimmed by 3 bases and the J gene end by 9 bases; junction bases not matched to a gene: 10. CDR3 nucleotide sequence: TGTGCCTGGAGACTCGGACTAGGCGCCAGGGAGCTGTTTTTT. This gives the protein CAWRLGLGARELFF.

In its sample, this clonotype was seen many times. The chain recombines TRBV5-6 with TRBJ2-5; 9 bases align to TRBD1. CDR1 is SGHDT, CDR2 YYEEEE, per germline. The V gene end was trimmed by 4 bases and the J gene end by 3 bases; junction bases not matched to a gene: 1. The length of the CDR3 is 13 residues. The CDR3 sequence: CASSRDREETQYF. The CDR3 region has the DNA TGTGCCAGCAGCAGGGACAGGGAAGAGACCCAGTACTTC.

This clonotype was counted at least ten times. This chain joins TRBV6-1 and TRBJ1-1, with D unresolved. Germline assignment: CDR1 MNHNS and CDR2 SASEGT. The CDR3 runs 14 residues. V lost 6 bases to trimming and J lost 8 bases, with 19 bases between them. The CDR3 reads CASRAPGLRAEAFF. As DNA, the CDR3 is TGTGCCAGCAGAGCTCCGGGCCTTAGGGCGGAAGCTTTCTTT.

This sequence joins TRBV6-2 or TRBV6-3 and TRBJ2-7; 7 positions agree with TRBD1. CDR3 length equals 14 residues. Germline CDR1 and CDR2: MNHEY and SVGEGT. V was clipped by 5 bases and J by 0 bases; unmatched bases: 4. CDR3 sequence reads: CASSHPGGSYEQYF. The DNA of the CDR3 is TGTGCCAGCAGTCACCCAGGGGGCTCCTACGAGCAGTACTTC.

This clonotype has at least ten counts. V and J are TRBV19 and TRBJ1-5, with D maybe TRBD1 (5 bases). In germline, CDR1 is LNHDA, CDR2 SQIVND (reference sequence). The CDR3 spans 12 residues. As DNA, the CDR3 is TGTGTTACGGACATGGGGTCGGAAGCCCAGCATTTT. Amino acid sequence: CVTDMGSEAQHF.

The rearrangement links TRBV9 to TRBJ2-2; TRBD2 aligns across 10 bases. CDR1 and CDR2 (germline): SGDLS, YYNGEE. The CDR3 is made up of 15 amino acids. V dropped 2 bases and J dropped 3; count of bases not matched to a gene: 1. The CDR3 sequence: CASSVLAGDTGELFF. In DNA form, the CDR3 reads TGTGCCAGCAGCGTTCTAGCGGGGGACACCGGGGAGCTGTTTTTT.

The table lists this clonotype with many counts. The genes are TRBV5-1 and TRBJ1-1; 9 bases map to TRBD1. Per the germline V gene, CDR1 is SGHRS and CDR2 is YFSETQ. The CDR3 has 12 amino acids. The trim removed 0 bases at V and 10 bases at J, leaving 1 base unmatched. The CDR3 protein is CASSLEGQGAFF. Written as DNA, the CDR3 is TGCGCCAGCAGCTTGGAGGGACAGGGAGCTTTCTTT. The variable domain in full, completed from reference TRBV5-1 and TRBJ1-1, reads KAGVTQTPRYLIKTRGQQVTLSCSPISGHRSVSWYQQTPGQGLQFLFEYFSETQRNKGNFPGRFSGRQFSNSRSEMNVSTLELGDSALYLCASSLEGQGAFFGQGTRLTVV.

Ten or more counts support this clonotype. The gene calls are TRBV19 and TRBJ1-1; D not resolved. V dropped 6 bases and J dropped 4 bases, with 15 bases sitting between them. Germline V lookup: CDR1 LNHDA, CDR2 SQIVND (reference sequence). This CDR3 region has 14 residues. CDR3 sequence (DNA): TGTGCCAGTAGAGACCCCGTAGGTCGCACTGAAGCTTTCTTT. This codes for CASRDPVGRTEAFF.

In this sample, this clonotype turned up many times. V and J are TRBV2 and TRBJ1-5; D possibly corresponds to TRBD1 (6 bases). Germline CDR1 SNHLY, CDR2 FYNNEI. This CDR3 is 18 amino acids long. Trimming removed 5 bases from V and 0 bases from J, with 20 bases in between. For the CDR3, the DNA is TGTGCCAGCAGTCGATCAGGGGCCGGCGGATATAGCAATCAGCCCCAGCATTTT. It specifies CASSRSGAGGYSNQPQHF. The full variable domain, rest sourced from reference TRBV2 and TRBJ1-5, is EPEVTQTPSHQVTQMGQEVILRCVPISNHLYFYWYRQILGQKVEFLVSFYNNEISEKSEIFDDQFSVERPDGSNFTLKIRSTKLEDSAMYFCASSRSGAGGYSNQPQHFGDGTRLSIL.

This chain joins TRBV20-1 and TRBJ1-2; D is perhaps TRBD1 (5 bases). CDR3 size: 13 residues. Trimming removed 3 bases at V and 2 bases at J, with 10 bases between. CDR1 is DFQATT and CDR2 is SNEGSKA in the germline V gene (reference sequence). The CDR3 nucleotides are TGCAGTGCTAGGGGGACTCTGAACTATGGCTACACCTTC. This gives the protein CSARGTLNYGYTF.

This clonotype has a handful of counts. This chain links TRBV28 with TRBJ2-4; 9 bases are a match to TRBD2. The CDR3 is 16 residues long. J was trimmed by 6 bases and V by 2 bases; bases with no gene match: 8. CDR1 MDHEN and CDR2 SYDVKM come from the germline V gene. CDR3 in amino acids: CASSLIAGEVGNIQYF. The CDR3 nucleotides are TGTGCCAGCAGTTTAATAGCGGGAGAGGTGGGAAACATTCAGTACTTC.

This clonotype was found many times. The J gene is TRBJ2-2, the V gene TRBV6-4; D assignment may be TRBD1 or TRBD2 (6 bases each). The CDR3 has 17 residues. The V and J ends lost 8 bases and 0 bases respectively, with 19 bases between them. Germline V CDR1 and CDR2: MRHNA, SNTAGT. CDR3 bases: TGTGCCAGCGGGACTGTGGACAGTTACGCGAACACCGGGGAGCTGTTTTTT. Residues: CASGTVDSYANTGELFF.

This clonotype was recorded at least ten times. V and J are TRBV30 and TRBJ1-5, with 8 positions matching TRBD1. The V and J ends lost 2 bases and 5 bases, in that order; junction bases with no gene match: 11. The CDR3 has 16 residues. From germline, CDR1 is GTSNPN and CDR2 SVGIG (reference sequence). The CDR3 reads CAWSPRGTGGYQPQHF. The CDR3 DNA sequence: TGTGCCTGGAGTCCCCGTGGGACAGGAGGGTATCAGCCCCAGCATTTT.

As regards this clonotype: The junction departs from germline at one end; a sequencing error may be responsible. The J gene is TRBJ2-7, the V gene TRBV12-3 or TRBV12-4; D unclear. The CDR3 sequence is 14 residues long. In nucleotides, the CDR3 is TGTGCCAGCAGAGCTAAGACGTCTTCCTACGAGCAGTCCTTC. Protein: CASRAKTSSYEQSF.

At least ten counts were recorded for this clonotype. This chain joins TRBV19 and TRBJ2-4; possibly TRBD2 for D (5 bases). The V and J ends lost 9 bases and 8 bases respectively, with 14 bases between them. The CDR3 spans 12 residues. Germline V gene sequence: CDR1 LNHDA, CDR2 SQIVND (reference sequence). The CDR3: CASSGVQDIQYF. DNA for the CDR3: TGTGCCAGCTCCGGGGTTCAAGACATTCAGTACTTC.

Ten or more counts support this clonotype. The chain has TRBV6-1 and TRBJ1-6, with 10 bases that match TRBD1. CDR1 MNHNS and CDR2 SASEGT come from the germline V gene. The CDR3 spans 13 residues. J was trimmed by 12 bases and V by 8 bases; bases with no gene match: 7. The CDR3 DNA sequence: TGTGCCAGCTTCCGGGACAGGGGACTACCCCTCCACTTT. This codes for CASFRDRGLPLHF.

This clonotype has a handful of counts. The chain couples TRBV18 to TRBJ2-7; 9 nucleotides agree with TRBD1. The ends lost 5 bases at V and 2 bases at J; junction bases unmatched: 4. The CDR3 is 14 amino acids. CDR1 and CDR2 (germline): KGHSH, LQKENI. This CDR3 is CASSSGQGTYEQYF. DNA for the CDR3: TGTGCCAGCTCATCAGGACAGGGGACCTACGAGCAGTACTTC.

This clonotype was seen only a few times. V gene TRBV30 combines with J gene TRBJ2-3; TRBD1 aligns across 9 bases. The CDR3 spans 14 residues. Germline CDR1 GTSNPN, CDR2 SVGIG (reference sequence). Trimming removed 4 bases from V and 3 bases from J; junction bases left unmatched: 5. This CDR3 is CAWTPGQGTDTQYF. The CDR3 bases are TGTGCCTGGACCCCGGGACAGGGAACAGATACGCAGTATTTT.

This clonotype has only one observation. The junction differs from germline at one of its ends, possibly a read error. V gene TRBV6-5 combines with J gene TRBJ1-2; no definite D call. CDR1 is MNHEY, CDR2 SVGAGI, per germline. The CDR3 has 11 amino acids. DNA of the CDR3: TGTGCCAGCAGTTCACGCCGAGGATCTTACTTC. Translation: CASSSRRGSYF.

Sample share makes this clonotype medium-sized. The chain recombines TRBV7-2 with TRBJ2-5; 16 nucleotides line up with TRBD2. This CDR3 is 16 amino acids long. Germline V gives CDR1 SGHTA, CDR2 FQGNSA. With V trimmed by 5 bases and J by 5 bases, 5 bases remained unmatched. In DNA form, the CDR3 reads TGTGCCAGCAGCCCAGGGACTAGCGGGAGGGTTGAGACCCAGTACTTC. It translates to CASSPGTSGRVETQYF. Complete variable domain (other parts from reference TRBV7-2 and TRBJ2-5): GAGVSQSPSNKVTEKGKDVELRCDPISGHTALYWYRQSLGQGLEFLIYFQGNSAPDKSGLPSDRFSAERTGGSVSTLTIQRTQQEDSAVYLCASSPGTSGRVETQYFGPGTRLLVL.

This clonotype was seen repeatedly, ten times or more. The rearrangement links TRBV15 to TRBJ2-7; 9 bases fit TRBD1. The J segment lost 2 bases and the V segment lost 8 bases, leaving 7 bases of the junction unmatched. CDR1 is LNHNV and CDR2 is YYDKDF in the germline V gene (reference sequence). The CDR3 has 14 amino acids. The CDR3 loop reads CATYPGTGPYEQYF. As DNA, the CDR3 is TGTGCCACCTACCCCGGGACAGGGCCCTACGAGCAGTACTTC.